Following are 17 T cell receptor beta chains from one sample sequenced in a study of OX40 agonist ivuxolimab in advanced cancers. TCRdb's copy holds only in-frame clones and misses some; the assay was immunoSEQ multiplex PCR. This sample yields over 85,000 clones, of which around 94% are seen a single time; around 0.25% belongs to the top ten. Sample: CD4+ or CD8+ T cells sorted from blood, taken in a trial of the OX40 agonist ivuxolimab. The receptor set was obtained from an adult with an advanced solid tumor such as melanoma, head and neck, liver or kidney cancer.

The chain joins TRBV2 to TRBJ2-1; D call uncertain. Trimming took off 1 base at V and 4 bases at J, with 5 bases between the two ends. Germline values: CDR1 SNHLY, CDR2 FYNNEI. The CDR3 contains 13 residues. The CDR3 DNA sequence: TGTGCCAGCAGTGAAGTCGGTTACAATGAGCAGTTCTTC. This gives the protein CASSEVGYNEQFF.

The chain is built from TRBV6-1 and TRBJ1-3; D is possibly TRBD1 (6 bases). The V end was cut by 6 bases, the J end by 8 bases, with 17 bases between. CDR1 is MNHNS and CDR2 is SASEGT in the germline V gene. The CDR3 runs to 14 residues. The CDR3 coding sequence is TGTGCCAGCAGGGTACAGGGCGATCGGGACACCATATATTTT. This translates into CASRVQGDRDTIYF.

V and J are TRBV27 and TRBJ2-3; D gene ambiguous. CDR1 and CDR2 (germline): MNHEY, SMNVEV (reference sequence). The V gene lost 3 bases and the J gene lost 6 bases, with 4 bases spanning the gap. The CDR3 contains 11 residues. The CDR3 DNA sequence: TGTGCCAGCAGTTTTTATGATACGCAGTATTTT. Protein: CASSFYDTQYF.

The V and J genes are TRBV2 and TRBJ2-5; 7 positions match TRBD1. The CDR3 loop spans 15 amino acids. Trimming cost V 3 bases and J 5 bases; bases outside gene matches: 9. Germline CDR1 is SNHLY and CDR2 is FYNNEI. In nucleotides, the CDR3 is TGTGCCAGCAGTGAGAGACAGGGTATCATTGAGACCCAGTACTTC. Protein product: CASSERQGIIETQYF.

V gene TRBV11-3 combines with J gene TRBJ2-3; 10 bases match TRBD1. From germline, CDR1 is SGHNT and CDR2 YENEEA. This CDR3 is built from 15 residues. With 0 bases clipped from V and 8 bases from J, the junction kept 5 bases outside the gene matches. In DNA form, the CDR3 reads TGTGCCAGCAGCTTAGATCTAAGACAGGGGGCTACGCAGTATTTT. Translated, it gives CASSLDLRQGATQYF.

The rearrangement joins TRBV5-4 to TRBJ2-5; 15 bases are a match to TRBD2. V was clipped by 5 bases and J by 4 bases; unmatched bases: 6. Germline V gene sequence: CDR1 SGHNT, CDR2 YYREEE (reference sequence). The CDR3 runs 16 residues. As DNA, the CDR3 is TGTGCCAGCAGTGGACTAGCGGGAGGGCCCCGAGAGACCCAGTACTTC. This encodes CASSGLAGGPRETQYF.

With regard to this clone: The sample holds other DNA sequences that translate to the same CDR3. This sequence joins TRBV7-2 and TRBJ1-2; D gene ambiguous. Germline loops: CDR1 SGHTA, CDR2 FQGNSA. Trimming shortened V by 2 bases and J by 8 bases, and 18 bases separated the two germline ends. CDR3 length equals 15 residues. CDR3 in amino acids: CASSLTRQARAGYTF. For the CDR3, the DNA is TGTGCCAGCAGCTTAACACGGCAGGCCCGGGCCGGCTACACCTTC.

The chain uses TRBV11-2 and TRBJ2-1, with TRBD2 as a possible D gene (5 bases). V lost 4 bases to trimming and J lost 2 bases, with 12 bases between them. The CDR3 extends over 15 amino acids. Germline CDR1 reads SGHAT; CDR2 reads FQNNGV. The CDR3 DNA is TGTGCCAGCAGCTATTTAAGCGGAGCCTACAATGAGCAGTTCTTC. It encodes CASSYLSGAYNEQFF.

The rearrangement joins TRBV6-5 to TRBJ2-5; TRBD1 agrees at 8 bases. Germline CDR1 is MNHEY and CDR2 is SVGAGI. J gave up 3 bases and V 8 bases, and 5 bases lay outside the gene matches. This CDR3 is built from 13 residues. DNA of the CDR3: TGTGCCAGCCAATTGACAGGGGAAGAGACCCAGTACTTC. This translates into CASQLTGEETQYF.

This clone was detected once. The chain couples TRBV5-6 to TRBJ2-5; the D is unclear. V gave up 1 base and J gave up 2 bases, with 6 bases separating them. The CDR3 totals 13 residues. Germline V gene lookup returns CDR1 SGHDT and CDR2 YYEEEE. CDR3 nucleotides: TGTGCCAGCAGCTTGCCACAGCAAGAGACCCAGTACTTC. Its protein product is CASSLPQQETQYF. Combining the CDR3 with reference TRBV5-6 and TRBJ2-5 gives the whole variable domain DAGVTQSPTHLIKTRGQQVTLRCSPKSGHDTVSWYQQALGQGPQFIFQYYEEEERQRGNFPDRFSGHQFPNYSSELNVNALLLGDSALYLCASSLPQQETQYFGPGTRLLVL.

The chain uses TRBV6-5 and TRBJ1-2, with unresolved D. CDR3 length: 13 residues. V lost 0 bases and J lost 8, with 10 bases in between. Germline-derived CDR1 and CDR2 are MNHEY and SVGAGI. The CDR3 spells CASSYSTMRGYTF. The DNA for the CDR3 is TGTGCCAGCAGTTACTCCACGATGAGGGGCTACACCTTC.

The V gene is TRBV6-5, the J gene TRBJ1-1, with D possibly being TRBD1 (5 bases). V lost 6 bases and J 2 bases, leaving 13 bases between the germline ends. From germline, CDR1 is MNHEY and CDR2 SVGAGI. There are 14 residues in the CDR3. Here the CDR3 DNA reads TGTGCCAGCAGCCGATTTGGGGCAAACACTGAAGCTTTCTTT. As protein: CASSRFGANTEAFF.

The chain employs TRBV6-5 and TRBJ2-1, with 9 positions matching TRBD1. This CDR3 has 15 residues. V lost 5 bases and J lost 6; bases outside the gene matches: 8. From germline, CDR1 is MNHEY and CDR2 SVGAGI. CDR3 in amino acids: CASSRPGQGGNEQFF. CDR3 bases: TGTGCCAGCAGTCGGCCGGGACAGGGTGGCAATGAGCAGTTCTTC.

The chain combines TRBV4-3 with TRBJ1-3, with 7 bases identical to TRBD1. With 0 bases clipped from V and 4 bases from J, the junction kept 6 bases outside the gene matches. Per germline, CDR1 LGHNA and CDR2 YSLEER. The length of the CDR3 is 16 residues. CDR3 bases: TGCGCCAGCAGCCAAGATACCTCAGGGGGGGGAAACACCATATATTTT. It translates to CASSQDTSGGGNTIYF.

The chain uses TRBV11-3 and TRBJ1-1, with D unresolved. V was pared by 3 bases and J by 1 base, with 9 bases between. Germline lookup yields CDR1 SGHNT and CDR2 YENEEA. This CDR3 is 14 amino acids long. The CDR3 DNA is TGTGCCAGCAGCTTCTCCGGGAGGAACACTGAAGCTTTCTTT. This translates into CASSFSGRNTEAFF.

The rearrangement uses TRBV4-3 and TRBJ2-5; TRBD2 aligns across 7 bases. CDR1 and CDR2 from the germline V gene are LGHNA and YSLEER. V lost 1 base to trimming and J lost 0 bases; unmatched junction nucleotides: 2. CDR3 size: 15 residues. CDR3 amino acids: CASSQVAGYQETQYF. The DNA of the CDR3 is TGCGCCAGCAGCCAAGTAGCGGGCTACCAAGAGACCCAGTACTTC.

CDR3 in DNA: TGTGCCAGCAGCGGGACTAGCGGACTCACAGATACGCAGTATTTT. Its translation is CASSGTSGLTDTQYF. J is TRBJ2-3 and V is TRBV7-6; the match to TRBD2 covers 11 bases. This CDR3 contains 15 residues. The germline CDR1 and CDR2 sequences are SGHVS and FNYEAQ. J gave up 2 bases and V 5 bases, and 3 bases lay outside the gene matches.